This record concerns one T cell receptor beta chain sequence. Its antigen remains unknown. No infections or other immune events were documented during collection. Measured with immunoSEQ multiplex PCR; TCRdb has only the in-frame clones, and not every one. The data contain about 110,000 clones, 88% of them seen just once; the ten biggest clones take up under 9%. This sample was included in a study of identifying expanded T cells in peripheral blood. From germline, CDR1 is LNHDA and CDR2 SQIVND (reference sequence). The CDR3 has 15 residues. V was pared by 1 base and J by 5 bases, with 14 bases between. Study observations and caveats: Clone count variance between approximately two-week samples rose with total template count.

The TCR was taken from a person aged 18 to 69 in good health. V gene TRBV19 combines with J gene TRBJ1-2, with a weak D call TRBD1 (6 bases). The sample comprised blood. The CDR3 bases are TGTGCCAGTAGTATAGTCGGGGGGCAGAGGTATGGCTACACCTTC. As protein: CASSIVGGQRYGYTF.